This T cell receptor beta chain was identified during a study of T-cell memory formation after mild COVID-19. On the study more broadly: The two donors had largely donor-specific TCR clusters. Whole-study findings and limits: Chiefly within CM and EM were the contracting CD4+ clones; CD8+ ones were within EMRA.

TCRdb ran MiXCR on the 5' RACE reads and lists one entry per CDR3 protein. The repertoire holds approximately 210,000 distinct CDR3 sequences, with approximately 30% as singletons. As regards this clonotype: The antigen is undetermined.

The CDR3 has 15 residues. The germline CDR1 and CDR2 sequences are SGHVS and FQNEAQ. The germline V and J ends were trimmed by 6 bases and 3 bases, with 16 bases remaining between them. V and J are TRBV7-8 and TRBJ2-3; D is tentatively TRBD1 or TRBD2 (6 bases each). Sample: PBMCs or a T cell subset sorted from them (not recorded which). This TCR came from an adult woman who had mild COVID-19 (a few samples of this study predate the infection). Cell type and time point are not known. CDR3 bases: TGTGCCAGCAGAGGGGGGAGCTGGAGAACAGATACGCAGTATTTT. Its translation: CASRGGSWRTDTQYF.